This T cell receptor beta chain appears in the sequencing data of a study of control samples from healthy donors and cancer patients. Data came from immunoSEQ multiplex PCR; TCRdb stores just in-frame clones and leaves some out. The table lists more than 65,000 clones, approximately 84% of them singletons. The CDR3 length is 15 residues. Deletions cut 4 bases from V and 6 bases from J, with 15 bases between. Germline values: CDR1 KGHDR, CDR2 SFDVKD. The J gene is TRBJ2-1, the V gene TRBV24-1; the D gene could be TRBD1 or TRBD2 (5 bases each). The origin of this receptor is a man over 45 in good health. The sample taken for sequencing was blood. The CDR3 protein is CATSDPGQSPNEQFF. The CDR3 nucleotides are TGTGCCACCAGTGACCCGGGGCAGAGCCCCAATGAGCAGTTCTTC.